The clone carrying this T cell receptor (beta chain) came up once. The sample belongs to a study of T cell changes during pregnancy in multiple sclerosis. The table came from immunoSEQ multiplex PCR; TCRdb's copy has only in-frame clones and leaves some out. The sample lists over 30,000 clones, about 90% occurring once. V gave up 5 bases and J gave up 2 bases, with 16 bases separating them. Germline loops: CDR1 SGHAT, CDR2 FQDESV (reference sequence). The CDR3 runs 15 residues. Here the sequenced sample was CD4+ T cells from peripheral blood mononuclear cells, taken in the third trimester of pregnancy. The receptor was derived from a female donor in good health, enrolled as a control in a pregnancy study. This chain uses TRBV11-1 with TRBJ2-7; a possible D gene is TRBD1 (6 bases). The CDR3 nucleotides read TGTGCCAGCAGCCCCGGGACATCACCCCCCTACGAGCAGTACTTC. As protein: CASSPGTSPPYEQYF.